This passage covers 9 T cell receptor beta chains from one sample sequenced in a study of T cell responses to AZD1222 COVID-19 vaccine. Generated by immunoSEQ multiplex PCR, the TCRdb table keeps only in-frame clones and is missing some. This table holds about 130,000 clones, roughly 89% found once. Sequenced material: peripheral blood, taken on day 0 of AZD1222 vaccination. The receptors here all came from an adult in good health.

The gene calls are TRBV3-1 (or the pseudogene TRBV3-2) and TRBJ2-3; D gene unclear. CDR1 is LGHDT and CDR2 is YNNKEL in the germline V gene (reference sequence). This CDR3 contains 14 residues. The V end was cut by 4 bases, the J end by 0 bases, with 8 bases between. The CDR3 sequence is CASSPGPSTDTQYF. DNA for the CDR3: TGTGCCAGCAGCCCAGGACCTAGCACAGATACGCAGTATTTT.

The chain couples TRBV20-1 to TRBJ1-4, with unresolved D. V gave up 5 bases and J gave up 7 bases, with 8 bases separating them. This CDR3 contains 11 residues. Germline V lookup: CDR1 DFQATT, CDR2 SNEGSKA (reference sequence). The CDR3 coding sequence is TGCAGTGCTTCGATACGTGAAAAACTGTTTTTT. This gives the protein CSASIREKLFF.

The chain recombines TRBV6-5 with TRBJ2-3; TRBD1 matches 8 bases. Germline V CDR1 and CDR2: MNHEY, SVGAGI. This CDR3 region has 14 residues. V lost 6 bases, J lost 4 bases, and 6 bases stayed unmatched. The chain's CDR3 is CASRMDRVADTQYF. As DNA, the CDR3 is TGTGCCAGCAGGATGGACAGGGTCGCAGATACGCAGTATTTT.

This clone has only one observation. The genes are TRBV2 and TRBJ2-2; D uncertain. Per the germline V gene, CDR1 is SNHLY and CDR2 is FYNNEI. V lost 6 bases and J lost 6, with 8 bases in between. The CDR3 contains 12 residues. CDR3 sequence reads: CASRDFPGELFF. The CDR3 bases are TGTGCCAGCAGAGACTTTCCCGGGGAGCTGTTTTTT.

The chain combines TRBV18 with TRBJ1-1, with a weak D call TRBD1 (5 bases). Germline CDR1 KGHSH, CDR2 LQKENI. There are 13 residues in the CDR3. Between the trimmed V and J ends, which lost 3 bases and 5 bases, there was a span of 10 bases. The CDR3 region is CASSPIRETEAFF. CDR3 coding DNA: TGTGCCAGCTCACCGATCAGGGAAACTGAAGCTTTCTTT. The full variable domain, rest sourced from reference TRBV18 and TRBJ1-1, is NAGVMQNPRHLVRRRGQEARLRCSPMKGHSHVYWYRQLPEEGLKFMVYLQKENIIDESGMPKERFSAEFPKEGPSILRIQQVVRGDSAAYFCASSPIRETEAFFGQGTRLTVV.

To note about this clone: The same CDR3 arises from other DNA sequences in this sample as well. This chain uses TRBV6-4 with TRBJ2-3; TRBD1 aligns across 7 bases. Germline V lookup: CDR1 MRHNA, CDR2 SNTAGT. Trimming took 0 bases from V and 4 from J; bases not matched to a gene: 1. This CDR3 contains 14 residues. CDR3 sequence reads: CASSDSGGADTQYF. CDR3 coding DNA: TGTGCCAGCAGTGACTCAGGGGGCGCAGATACGCAGTATTTT.

The V gene is TRBV20-1, the J gene TRBJ2-7; D remains ambiguous. This CDR3 is built from 15 residues. Trimming took 3 bases from V and 0 from J, leaving 15 bases between them. CDR1 is DFQATT, CDR2 SNEGSKA, per germline (reference sequence). This CDR3 is CSASTDHPLSYEQYF. CDR3 sequence (DNA): TGCAGTGCTAGTACGGACCACCCCCTCTCCTACGAGCAGTACTTC.

This clone was seen only a few times. The CDR3 reads CASSESFSGLANRADAGYTF. CDR3 in DNA: TGCGCCAGCAGTGAGTCCTTTAGCGGGCTGGCGAACAGGGCCGATGCTGGCTACACCTTC. The V and J genes are TRBV10-1 and TRBJ1-2; maybe TRBD1 (6 bases). Deletions cut 0 bases from V and 7 bases from J, with 30 bases between. Germline-derived CDR1 and CDR2 are WNHNN and SYGVQD (reference sequence). This CDR3 is 20 amino acids long.

This clone was observed a single time. This chain connects TRBV30 to TRBJ1-1, with D maybe TRBD1 (6 bases). The CDR3 is 13 residues long. The V gene lost 3 bases and the J gene lost 0 bases, with 8 bases spanning the gap. CDR1 and CDR2 (germline): GTSNPN, SVGIG (reference sequence). CDR3 DNA sequence: TGTGCCTGGAGGACAGGTTTGAACACTGAAGCTTTCTTT. Translation gives CAWRTGLNTEAFF. The full variable domain, in which reference TRBV30 and TRBJ1-1 provide the parts outside the CDR3, is SQTIHQWPATLVQPVGSPLSLECTVEGTSNPNLYWYRQAAGRGLQLLFYSVGIGQISSEVPQNLSASRPQDRQFILSSKKLLLSDSGFYLCAWRTGLNTEAFFGQGTRLTVV.